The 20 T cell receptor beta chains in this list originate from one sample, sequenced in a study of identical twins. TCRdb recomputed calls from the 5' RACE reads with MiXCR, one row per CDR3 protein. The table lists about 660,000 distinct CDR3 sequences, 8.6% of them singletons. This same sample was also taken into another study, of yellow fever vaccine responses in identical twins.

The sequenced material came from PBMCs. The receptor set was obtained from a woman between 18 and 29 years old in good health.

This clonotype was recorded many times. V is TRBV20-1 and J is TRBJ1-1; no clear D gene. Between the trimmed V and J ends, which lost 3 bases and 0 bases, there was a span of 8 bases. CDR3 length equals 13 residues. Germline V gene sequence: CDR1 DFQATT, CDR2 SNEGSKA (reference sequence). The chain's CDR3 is CSASLGLNTEAFF. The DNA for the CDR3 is TGCAGTGCTAGTCTAGGGTTGAACACTGAAGCTTTCTTT.

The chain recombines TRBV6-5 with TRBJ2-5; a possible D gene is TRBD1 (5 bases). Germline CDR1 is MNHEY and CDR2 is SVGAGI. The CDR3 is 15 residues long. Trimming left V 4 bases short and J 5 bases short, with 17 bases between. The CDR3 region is CASSSYRSSRETQYF. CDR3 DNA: TGTGCCAGCAGTTCATACAGGAGTTCTCGGGAGACCCAGTACTTC.

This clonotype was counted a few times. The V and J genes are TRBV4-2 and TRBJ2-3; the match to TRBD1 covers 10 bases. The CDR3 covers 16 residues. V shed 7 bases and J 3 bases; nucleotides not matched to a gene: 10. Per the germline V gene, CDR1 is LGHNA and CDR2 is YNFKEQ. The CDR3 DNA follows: TGTGCCAGCAACCCGGGCCCGGGACAGGGGACAGATACGCAGTATTTT. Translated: CASNPGPGQGTDTQYF.

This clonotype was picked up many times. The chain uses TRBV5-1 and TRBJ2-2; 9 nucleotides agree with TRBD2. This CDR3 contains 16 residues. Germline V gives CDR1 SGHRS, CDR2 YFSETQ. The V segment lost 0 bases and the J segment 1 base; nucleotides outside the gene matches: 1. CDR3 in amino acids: CASSLGLAENTGELFF. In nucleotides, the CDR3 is TGCGCCAGCAGCTTGGGACTAGCGGAGAACACCGGGGAGCTGTTTTTT.

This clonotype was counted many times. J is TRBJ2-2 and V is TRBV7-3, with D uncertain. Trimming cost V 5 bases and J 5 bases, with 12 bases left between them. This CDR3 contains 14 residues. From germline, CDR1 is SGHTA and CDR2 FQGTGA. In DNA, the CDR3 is TGTGCCAGCAGCCCACATCTCGGTACCGGGGAGCTGTTTTTT. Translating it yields CASSPHLGTGELFF.

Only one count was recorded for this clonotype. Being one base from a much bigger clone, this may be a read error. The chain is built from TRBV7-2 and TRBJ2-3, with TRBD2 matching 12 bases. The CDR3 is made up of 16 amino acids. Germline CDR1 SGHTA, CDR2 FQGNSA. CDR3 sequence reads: CASSFTSGGPTDTHYF. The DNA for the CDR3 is TGTGCCAGCAGCTTCACTAGCGGGGGGCCTACAGATACGCATTATTTT.

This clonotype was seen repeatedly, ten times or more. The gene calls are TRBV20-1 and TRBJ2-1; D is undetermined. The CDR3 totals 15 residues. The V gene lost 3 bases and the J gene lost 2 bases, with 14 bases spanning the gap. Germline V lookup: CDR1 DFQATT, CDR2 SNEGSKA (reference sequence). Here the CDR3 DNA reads TGCAGTGCTAGGGTTGCGTCCTCCCCCTACAATGAGCAGTTCTTC. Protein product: CSARVASSPYNEQFF.

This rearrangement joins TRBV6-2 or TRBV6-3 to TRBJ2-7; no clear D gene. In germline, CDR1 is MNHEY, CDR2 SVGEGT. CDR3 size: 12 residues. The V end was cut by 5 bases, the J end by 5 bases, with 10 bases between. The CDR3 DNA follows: TGTGCCAGCAGTCCGACGTTCAACGAGCAGTACTTC. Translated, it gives CASSPTFNEQYF.

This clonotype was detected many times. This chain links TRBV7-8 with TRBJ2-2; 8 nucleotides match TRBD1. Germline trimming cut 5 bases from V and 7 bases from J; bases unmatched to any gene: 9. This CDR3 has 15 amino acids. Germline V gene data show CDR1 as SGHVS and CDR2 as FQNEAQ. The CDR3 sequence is CASSTSDRGNGELFF. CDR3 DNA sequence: TGTGCCAGCAGCACATCCGACAGGGGAAACGGGGAGCTGTTTTTT.

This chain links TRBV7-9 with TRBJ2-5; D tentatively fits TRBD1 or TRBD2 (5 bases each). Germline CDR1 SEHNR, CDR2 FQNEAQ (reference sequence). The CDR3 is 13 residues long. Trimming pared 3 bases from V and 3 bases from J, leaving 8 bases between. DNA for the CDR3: TGTGCCAGCAGCTTTGGGACCAAAGAGACCCAGTACTTC. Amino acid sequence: CASSFGTKETQYF.

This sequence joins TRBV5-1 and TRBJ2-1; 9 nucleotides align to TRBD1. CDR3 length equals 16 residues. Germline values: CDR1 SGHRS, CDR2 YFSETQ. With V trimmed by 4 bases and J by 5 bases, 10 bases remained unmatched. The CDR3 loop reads CASSARTGVGDNEQFF. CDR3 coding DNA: TGCGCCAGCAGCGCCAGGACAGGGGTCGGAGACAATGAGCAGTTCTTC. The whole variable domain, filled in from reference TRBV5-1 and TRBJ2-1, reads KAGVTQTPRYLIKTRGQQVTLSCSPISGHRSVSWYQQTPGQGLQFLFEYFSETQRNKGNFPGRFSGRQFSNSRSEMNVSTLELGDSALYLCASSARTGVGDNEQFFGPGTRLTVL.

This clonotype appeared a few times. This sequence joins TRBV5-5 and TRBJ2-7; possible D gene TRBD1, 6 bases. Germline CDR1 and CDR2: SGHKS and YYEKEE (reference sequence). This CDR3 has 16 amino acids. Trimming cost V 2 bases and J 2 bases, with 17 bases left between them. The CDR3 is CASSLIQGSAAYEQYF. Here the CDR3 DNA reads TGTGCCAGCAGCTTAATTCAGGGGTCCGCAGCCTACGAGCAGTACTTC.

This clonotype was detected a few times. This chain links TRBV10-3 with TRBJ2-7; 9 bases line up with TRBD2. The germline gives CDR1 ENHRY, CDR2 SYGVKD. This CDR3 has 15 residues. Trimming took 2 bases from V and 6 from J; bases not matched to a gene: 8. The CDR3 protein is CAISELTSGVAEQYF. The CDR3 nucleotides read TGTGCCATCAGTGAGCTGACTAGCGGAGTGGCCGAGCAGTACTTC.

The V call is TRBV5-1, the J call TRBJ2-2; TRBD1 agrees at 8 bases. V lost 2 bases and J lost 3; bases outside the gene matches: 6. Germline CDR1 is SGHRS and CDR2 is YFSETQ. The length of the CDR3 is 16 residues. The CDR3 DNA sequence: TGCGCCAGCAGCTTTGGACAGGGTAGCGACACCGGGGAGCTGTTTTTT. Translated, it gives CASSFGQGSDTGELFF. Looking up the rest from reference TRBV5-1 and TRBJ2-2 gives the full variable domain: KAGVTQTPRYLIKTRGQQVTLSCSPISGHRSVSWYQQTPGQGLQFLFEYFSETQRNKGNFPGRFSGRQFSNSRSEMNVSTLELGDSALYLCASSFGQGSDTGELFFGEGSRLTVL.

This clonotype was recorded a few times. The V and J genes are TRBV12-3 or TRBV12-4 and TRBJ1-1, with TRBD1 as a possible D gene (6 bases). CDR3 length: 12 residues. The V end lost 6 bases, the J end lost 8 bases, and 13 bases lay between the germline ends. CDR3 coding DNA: TGTGCCAGCAGCCCGCACAGGGTCGAAGCTTTCTTT. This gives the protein CASSPHRVEAFF.

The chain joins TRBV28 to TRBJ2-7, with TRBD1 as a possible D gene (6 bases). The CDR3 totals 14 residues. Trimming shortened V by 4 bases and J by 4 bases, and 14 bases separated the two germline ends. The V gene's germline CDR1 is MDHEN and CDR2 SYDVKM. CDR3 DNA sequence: TGTGCCAGCAGTTACGCGACAGGAGCATACGAGCAGTACTTC. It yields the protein CASSYATGAYEQYF.

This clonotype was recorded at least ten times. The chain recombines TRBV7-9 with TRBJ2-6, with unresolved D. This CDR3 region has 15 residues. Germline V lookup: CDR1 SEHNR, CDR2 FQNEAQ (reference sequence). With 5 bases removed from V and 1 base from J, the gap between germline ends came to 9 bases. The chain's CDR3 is CASSRDGSGANVLTF. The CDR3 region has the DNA TGTGCCAGCAGCCGCGACGGGTCTGGGGCCAACGTCCTGACTTTC.

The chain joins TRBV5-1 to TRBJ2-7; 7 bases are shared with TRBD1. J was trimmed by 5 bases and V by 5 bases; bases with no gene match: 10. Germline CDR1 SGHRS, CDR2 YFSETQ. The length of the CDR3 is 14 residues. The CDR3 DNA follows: TGCGCCAGCAGTGAACAGGGGTTTCGCCACGAGCAGTACTTC. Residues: CASSEQGFRHEQYF.

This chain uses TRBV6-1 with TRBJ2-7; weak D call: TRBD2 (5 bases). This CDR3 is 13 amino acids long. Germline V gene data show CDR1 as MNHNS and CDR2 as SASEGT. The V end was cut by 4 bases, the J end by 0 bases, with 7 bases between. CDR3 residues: CASSVEGSYEQYF. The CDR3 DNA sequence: TGTGCCAGCAGTGTAGAGGGCTCCTACGAGCAGTACTTC.

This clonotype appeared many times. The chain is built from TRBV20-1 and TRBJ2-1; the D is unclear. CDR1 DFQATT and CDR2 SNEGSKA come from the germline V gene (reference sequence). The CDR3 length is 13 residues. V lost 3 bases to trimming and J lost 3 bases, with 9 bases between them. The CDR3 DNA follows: TGCAGTGCTAGTGCGAGCGACTACAATGAGCAGTTCTTC. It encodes CSASASDYNEQFF.